The clone carrying this TCR beta chain was seen many times. As yet, its antigen is unknown. This record belongs to a study of CD8 T cells in ankylosing spondylitis. Study results and caveats: Reportedly, significant enrichment of disease-linked clones occurred in matched ankylosing spondylitis synovial fluid. Disease-associated clones were CD8+ and fairly uncommon in peripheral blood. Several highly homologous variants made up a TCR beta motif, and this motif appeared characteristic of ankylosing spondylitis blood.

Germline V CDR1 and CDR2: SGDLS, YYNGEE. Unmatched junction bases numbered 11, after V lost 3 bases and J lost 3 bases. The CDR3 has 16 residues. Generation of TCR beta libraries employed quantitative 5'-RACE incorporating molecular barcodes. TCRdb fed the 5' RACE reads into MiXCR, producing one record per CDR3 protein. The sample has under 300,000 distinct CDR3 sequences, roughly 8.6% seen once. This chain connects TRBV9 to TRBJ2-7, with TRBD2 matching over 8 bases. The TCR sequence derives from a male donor with ankylosing spondylitis or in good health (not recorded which). Sequencing was carried out using blood, either unsorted or a sorted T cell fraction (not recorded which). The chain's CDR3 is CASSGGSGSGGYEQYF. The CDR3 DNA follows: TGTGCCAGCAGCGGAGGGTCGGGCAGCGGGGGCTACGAGCAGTACTTC.